These 29 T cell receptor beta chains originate from one sample sequenced in a study of OX40 agonist ivuxolimab in advanced cancers. Sequenced by immunoSEQ multiplex PCR; TCRdb stores in-frame clones only, minus some. The sample carries 65,000 to 75,000 clones, over 75% recorded once. The source material was CD4+ or CD8+ T cells sorted from blood, sampled in a trial of the OX40 agonist ivuxolimab. The receptors were sampled from an adult with an advanced solid tumor such as melanoma, head and neck, liver or kidney cancer.

V gene TRBV9 combines with J gene TRBJ2-5, with 9 bases that match TRBD2. The V segment lost 0 bases and the J segment 2 bases; nucleotides outside the gene matches: 5. The CDR3 is made up of 16 amino acids. Germline assignment: CDR1 SGDLS and CDR2 YYNGEE. The CDR3: CASSVGVAGAQETQYF. As DNA, the CDR3 is TGTGCCAGCAGCGTAGGGGTAGCGGGAGCACAAGAGACCCAGTACTTC.

The gene calls are TRBV5-1 and TRBJ2-7, with 8 bases that match TRBD2. The trim removed 4 bases at V and 5 bases at J, leaving 8 bases unmatched. This CDR3 spans 14 amino acids. Germline lookup yields CDR1 SGHRS and CDR2 YFSETQ. The CDR3 sequence is CASSVLAVPDEQYF. The CDR3 DNA reads as TGCGCCAGCAGCGTACTAGCGGTTCCTGACGAGCAGTACTTC.

The chain uses TRBV30 and TRBJ1-4, with D unclear. V lost 1 base and J 8 bases, leaving 11 bases between the germline ends. Germline V lookup: CDR1 GTSNPN, CDR2 SVGIG (reference sequence). The CDR3 consists of 13 residues. The CDR3 nucleotides read TGTGCCTGGAGTGGGGGTCACGGGGAAAAACTGTTTTTT. It yields the protein CAWSGGHGEKLFF.

This chain uses TRBV7-9 with TRBJ2-7, with 7 bases identical to TRBD1. The CDR3 totals 13 residues. CDR1 and CDR2 (germline): SEHNR, FQNEAQ (reference sequence). The ends lost 5 bases at V and 2 bases at J; junction bases unmatched: 3. CDR3 nucleotide sequence: TGTGCCAGCAGCCCGACAGGGCCCTACGAGCAGTACTTC. Its protein product is CASSPTGPYEQYF.

The V call is TRBV5-1, the J call TRBJ2-2; the D gene is possibly TRBD1 (6 bases). This CDR3 has 17 amino acids. V shed 0 bases and J shed 3 bases, with 15 bases lying between them. Germline loops: CDR1 SGHRS, CDR2 YFSETQ. CDR3 amino acids: CASSLGAGTQDTGELFF. Here the CDR3 DNA reads TGCGCCAGCAGCTTGGGTGCCGGGACACAGGACACCGGGGAGCTGTTTTTT.

V is TRBV19 and J is TRBJ2-1, with D perhaps given as TRBD1 or TRBD2 (5 bases each). The V gene lost 1 base and the J gene lost 4 bases, with 14 bases spanning the gap. The CDR3 is made up of 16 amino acids. Germline loops: CDR1 LNHDA, CDR2 SQIVND (reference sequence). CDR3 region: CASSIGATWGYNEQFF. The CDR3 region has the DNA TGTGCCAGTAGTATAGGGGCCACGTGGGGGTACAATGAGCAGTTCTTC.

The genes are TRBV29-1 and TRBJ2-4; D gene uncertain. This CDR3 has 13 amino acids. In germline, CDR1 is SQVTM, CDR2 ANQGSEA. Trimming took 4 bases from V and 0 from J, leaving 7 bases between them. CDR3 loop: CSVARAAKNIQYF. The CDR3 region has the DNA TGCAGCGTTGCTAGGGCAGCCAAAAACATTCAGTACTTC. Complete variable domain (other parts from reference TRBV29-1 and TRBJ2-4): SAVISQKPSRDICQRGTSLTIQCQVDSQVTMMFWYRQQPGQSLTLIATANQGSEATYESGFVIDKFPISRPNLTFSTLTVSNMSPEDSSIYLCSVARAAKNIQYFGAGTRLSVL.

The V call is TRBV27, the J call TRBJ1-2; 7 bases align to TRBD1. The CDR3 covers 15 residues. The trim removed 0 bases at V and 7 bases at J, leaving 8 bases unmatched. The germline V gene has CDR1 MNHEY and CDR2 SMNVEV (reference sequence). The CDR3 DNA follows: TGTGCCAGCAGTTTATCAACGACAGGGTTTAGTGGCTACACCTTC. Translating it yields CASSLSTTGFSGYTF.

The rearrangement joins TRBV11-3 to TRBJ2-1; 10 bases line up with TRBD1. V lost 1 base to trimming and J lost 7 bases; unmatched junction nucleotides: 4. From germline, CDR1 is SGHNT and CDR2 YENEEA. The CDR3 sequence is 15 residues long. CDR3 bases: TGTGCCAGCAGCTTAGCGGGACAGGGGATGAATGAGCAGTTCTTC. Translation: CASSLAGQGMNEQFF.

V gene TRBV2 combines with J gene TRBJ1-6; the D gene is possibly TRBD1 (6 bases). CDR3 length equals 14 residues. The V gene's germline CDR1 is SNHLY and CDR2 FYNNEI. The V end lost 6 bases, the J end lost 13 bases, and 19 bases lay between the germline ends. Written as DNA, the CDR3 is TGTGCCAGCAGCCTGGGAGGGGGGCGGTCGCCCCTCCACTTT. Its protein is CASSLGGGRSPLHF. The whole variable domain, remainder taken from reference TRBV2 and TRBJ1-6, is EPEVTQTPSHQVTQMGQEVILRCVPISNHLYFYWYRQILGQKVEFLVSFYNNEISEKSEIFDDQFSVERPDGSNFTLKIRSTKLEDSAMYFCASSLGGGRSPLHFGNGTRLTVT.

The chain joins TRBV21-1 to TRBJ2-5. TRBV21-1 is termed a pseudogene. The CDR3 runs 14 residues. The CDR3 loop is CASSKAGGGETQYF. The CDR3 DNA is TGTGCCAGCAGCAAAGCGGGGGGCGGAGAGACCCAGTACTTC.

This clone was detected once. The rearrangement uses TRBV7-8 and TRBJ2-3; 9 bases agree with TRBD2. The J segment lost 1 base and the V segment lost 5 bases, leaving 13 bases of the junction unmatched. CDR3 size: 18 residues. Germline loops: CDR1 SGHVS, CDR2 FQNEAQ. The DNA for the CDR3 is TGTGCCAGCAGCCCCCGAGTTCAGCGGGAGGTTGGCACAGATACGCAGTATTTT. Translating gives CASSPRVQREVGTDTQYF. Based on the CDR3 plus reference TRBV7-8 and TRBJ2-3, the full variable domain is GAGVSQSPRYKVAKRGQDVALRCDPISGHVSLFWYQQALGQGPEFLTYFQNEAQLDKSGLPSDRFFAERPEGSVSTLKIQRTQQEDSAVYLCASSPRVQREVGTDTQYFGPGTRLTVL.

The CDR3 reads CASSDYGELFF. The CDR3 nucleotides read TGTGCCAGCAGCGACTACGGGGAGCTGTTTTTT. The chain links TRBV11-3 to TRBJ2-2; D is possibly TRBD2 (5 bases). Germline values: CDR1 SGHNT, CDR2 YENEEA. V dropped 5 bases and J dropped 7 bases, with 5 bases sitting between them. This CDR3 has 11 amino acids.

This chain links TRBV20-1 with TRBJ2-3; TRBD2 matches at 7 bases. Looked up from germline, CDR1 is DFQATT and CDR2 is SNEGSKA (reference sequence). The V segment lost 5 bases and the J segment 6 bases; nucleotides outside the gene matches: 2. The CDR3 consists of 11 residues. The CDR3 reads CSAPLADTQYF. CDR3 nucleotide sequence: TGCAGTGCTCCACTAGCGGATACGCAGTATTTT.

The rearrangement joins TRBV14 to TRBJ2-5; 13 bases match TRBD2. The V segment lost 4 bases and the J segment 6 bases; nucleotides outside the gene matches: 17. CDR1 and CDR2 (germline): SGHDN, FVKESK. The CDR3 length is 19 residues. CDR3 protein: CASSPSSGLAGEGVKTQYF. In DNA form, the CDR3 reads TGTGCCAGCAGCCCAAGTTCCGGACTAGCGGGAGAAGGGGTTAAGACCCAGTACTTC. Full variable domain (outside the CDR3, taken from reference TRBV14 and TRBJ2-5): EAGVTQFPSHSVIEKGQTVTLRCDPISGHDNLYWYRRVMGKEIKFLLHFVKESKQDESGMPNNRFLAERTGGTYSTLKVQPAELEDSGVYFCASSPSSGLAGEGVKTQYFGPGTRLLVL.

The genes are TRBV7-8 and TRBJ1-2; 7 bases fit TRBD1. The CDR3 sequence is 16 residues long. V gave up 10 bases and J gave up 6 bases; unmatched junction bases: 20. Per the germline V gene, CDR1 is SGHVS and CDR2 is FQNEAQ. The DNA of the CDR3 is TGTGCCACAAATATGGGGCGCGACAGGGTCCGGAATGGCTACACCTTC. It codes for CATNMGRDRVRNGYTF.

The V and J genes are TRBV4-1 and TRBJ1-1; the match to TRBD1 covers 8 bases. The CDR3 loop spans 15 amino acids. The trim removed 0 bases at V and 3 bases at J, leaving 3 bases unmatched. Per the germline V gene, CDR1 is MGHRA and CDR2 is YSYEKL. Here the CDR3 reads CASSQDRQGYTEAFF. In nucleotides, the CDR3 is TGCGCCAGCAGCCAAGATAGACAGGGGTACACTGAAGCTTTCTTT.

The chain joins TRBV19 to TRBJ1-4; 7 positions match TRBD1. The V gene's germline CDR1 is LNHDA and CDR2 SQIVND (reference sequence). Trimming at V came to 4 bases and at J to 7 bases, leaving 9 bases not matched to a gene. The CDR3 consists of 15 residues. The CDR3 reads CASSTTQGRLEKLFF. CDR3 sequence (DNA): TGTGCCAGTAGTACGACACAGGGGCGCCTTGAAAAACTGTTTTTT. The whole variable domain, remainder taken from reference TRBV19 and TRBJ1-4, is DGGITQSPKYLFRKEGQNVTLSCEQNLNHDAMYWYRQDPGQGLRLIYYSQIVNDFQKGDIAEGYSVSREKKESFPLTVTSAQKNPTAFYLCASSTTQGRLEKLFFGSGTQLSVL.

CDR3 residues: CASSYRLAGKNEQFF. The DNA for the CDR3 is TGTGCCAGCAGTTACCGGCTAGCGGGAAAAAATGAGCAGTTCTTC. The V gene is TRBV6-5, the J gene TRBJ2-1; TRBD2 matches 9 bases. From germline, CDR1 is MNHEY and CDR2 SVGAGI. The CDR3 loop spans 15 amino acids. The V segment lost 2 bases and the J segment 7 bases; nucleotides outside the gene matches: 6.

This clone was counted a few times. The CDR3 protein is CSAITGGLDYGYTF. For the CDR3, the DNA is TGCAGCGCTATCACAGGGGGTTTAGACTATGGCTACACCTTC. V is TRBV29-1 and J is TRBJ1-2; 8 bases agree with TRBD1. The germline CDR1 and CDR2 sequences are SQVTM and ANQGSEA. V dropped 7 bases and J dropped 3; count of bases not matched to a gene: 10. The CDR3 covers 14 residues. The full variable domain, rest sourced from reference TRBV29-1 and TRBJ1-2, is SAVISQKPSRDICQRGTSLTIQCQVDSQVTMMFWYRQQPGQSLTLIATANQGSEATYESGFVIDKFPISRPNLTFSTLTVSNMSPEDSSIYLCSAITGGLDYGYTFGSGTRLTVV.

A single count supports this clone. This rearrangement joins TRBV30 to TRBJ2-5; TRBD1 is a possible D gene (6 bases). The CDR3 loop spans 15 amino acids. Germline loops: CDR1 GTSNPN, CDR2 SVGIG (reference sequence). V was trimmed by 3 bases and J by 3 bases, leaving 17 bases between them. For the CDR3, the DNA is TGTGCCTGGAGGAGGGGTCAGGGGAAAAAAGAGACCCAGTACTTC. Amino acid sequence: CAWRRGQGKKETQYF. Full variable domain (rest looked up from reference TRBV30 and TRBJ2-5): SQTIHQWPATLVQPVGSPLSLECTVEGTSNPNLYWYRQAAGRGLQLLFYSVGIGQISSEVPQNLSASRPQDRQFILSSKKLLLSDSGFYLCAWRRGQGKKETQYFGPGTRLLVL.

V and J are TRBV28 and TRBJ2-7, with D maybe TRBD2 (6 bases). V shed 5 bases and J shed 3 bases, with 11 bases lying between them. This CDR3 spans 13 amino acids. Germline V gene sequence: CDR1 MDHEN, CDR2 SYDVKM. This CDR3 is CASSEAGSYEQYF. In nucleotides, the CDR3 is TGTGCCAGCAGTGAAGCCGGGAGCTACGAGCAGTACTTC.

The chain has TRBV18 and TRBJ1-1; D unclear. The CDR3 spans 15 residues. Trimming took 3 bases from V and 5 from J, leaving 16 bases between them. Germline assignment: CDR1 KGHSH and CDR2 LQKENI. CDR3 in amino acids: CASSPSATGRTEAFF. The CDR3 DNA sequence: TGTGCCAGCTCACCTTCCGCTACCGGGAGAACTGAAGCTTTCTTT.

V gene TRBV19 combines with J gene TRBJ2-3; 9 nucleotides match TRBD2. Germline-derived CDR1 and CDR2 are LNHDA and SQIVND (reference sequence). Germline trimming cut 6 bases from V and 4 bases from J; bases unmatched to any gene: 11. The length of the CDR3 is 16 residues. The CDR3 DNA sequence: TGTGCCAGTAGGGAGAGGGGAGCGGGAGGATCAGATACGCAGTATTTT. It encodes CASRERGAGGSDTQYF.

The chain joins TRBV9 to TRBJ2-1, with 11 bases identical to TRBD2. The CDR3 is made up of 15 amino acids. With 4 bases clipped from V and 7 bases from J, the junction kept 7 bases outside the gene matches. Germline values: CDR1 SGDLS, CDR2 YYNGEE. CDR3 sequence: CASSTRLAGRNEQFF. CDR3 nucleotide sequence: TGTGCCAGCAGCACTCGACTAGCGGGAAGAAATGAGCAGTTCTTC.

This rearrangement joins TRBV5-1 to TRBJ2-7, with 9 bases identical to TRBD2. CDR1 is SGHRS and CDR2 is YFSETQ in the germline V gene. The length of the CDR3 is 15 residues. Trimming cost V 3 bases and J 2 bases; bases outside gene matches: 6. This CDR3 reads CASSSTSGYTYEQYF. In DNA form, the CDR3 reads TGCGCCAGCAGCTCAACTAGCGGGTATACCTACGAGCAGTACTTC. The full variable domain, its missing parts supplied by reference TRBV5-1 and TRBJ2-7, is KAGVTQTPRYLIKTRGQQVTLSCSPISGHRSVSWYQQTPGQGLQFLFEYFSETQRNKGNFPGRFSGRQFSNSRSEMNVSTLELGDSALYLCASSSTSGYTYEQYFGPGTRLTVT.

V usage is TRBV5-4 and J usage is TRBJ2-1; 10 bases are shared with TRBD2. V lost 1 base to trimming and J lost 2 bases; unmatched junction nucleotides: 0. The CDR3 has 15 amino acids. Germline loops: CDR1 SGHNT, CDR2 YYREEE (reference sequence). The CDR3 DNA sequence: TGTGCCAGCAGCTTGACTAGCGGGGCCTACAATGAGCAGTTCTTC. This gives the protein CASSLTSGAYNEQFF.

The CDR3, as DNA: TGCGCCAGCAGCATAAATTACGAGCAGTACTTC. It translates to CASSINYEQYF. The V and J genes are TRBV5-1 and TRBJ2-7; D is ambiguous. V was shortened by 4 bases and J by 4 bases, with 6 bases between the two germline ends. The CDR3 sequence is 11 residues long. Germline-derived CDR1 and CDR2 are SGHRS and YFSETQ.

In this sample, this clone turned up once. The chain combines TRBV2 with TRBJ1-1; D gene ambiguous. Germline V gives CDR1 SNHLY, CDR2 FYNNEI. This CDR3 is built from 11 residues. Trimming stripped 8 bases from V and 11 bases from J, with 15 bases between. The CDR3, as DNA: TGTGCCAGCTTGTTTCAGCAGAGGGCTTTCTTT. Translation: CASLFQQRAFF.